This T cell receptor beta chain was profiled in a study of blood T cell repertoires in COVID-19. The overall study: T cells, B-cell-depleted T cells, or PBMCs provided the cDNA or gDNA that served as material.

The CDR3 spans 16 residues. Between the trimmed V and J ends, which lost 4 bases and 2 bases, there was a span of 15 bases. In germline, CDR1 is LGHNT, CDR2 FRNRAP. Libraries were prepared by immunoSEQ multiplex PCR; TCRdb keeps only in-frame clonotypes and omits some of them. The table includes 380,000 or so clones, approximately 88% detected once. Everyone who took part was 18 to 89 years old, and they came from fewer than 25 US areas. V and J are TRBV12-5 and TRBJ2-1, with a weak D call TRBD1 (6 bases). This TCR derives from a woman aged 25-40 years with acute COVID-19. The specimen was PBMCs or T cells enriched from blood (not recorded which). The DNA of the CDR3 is TGTGCTAGTGGTTCTCCTGGGACATCCGCCTACAATGAGCAGTTCTTC. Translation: CASGSPGTSAYNEQFF. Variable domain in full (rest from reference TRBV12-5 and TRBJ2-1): DARVTQTPRHKVTEMGQEVTMRCQPILGHNTVFWYRQTMMQGLELLAYFRNRAPLDDSGMPKDRFSAEMPDATLATLKIQPSEPRDSAVYFCASGSPGTSAYNEQFFGPGTRLTVL.